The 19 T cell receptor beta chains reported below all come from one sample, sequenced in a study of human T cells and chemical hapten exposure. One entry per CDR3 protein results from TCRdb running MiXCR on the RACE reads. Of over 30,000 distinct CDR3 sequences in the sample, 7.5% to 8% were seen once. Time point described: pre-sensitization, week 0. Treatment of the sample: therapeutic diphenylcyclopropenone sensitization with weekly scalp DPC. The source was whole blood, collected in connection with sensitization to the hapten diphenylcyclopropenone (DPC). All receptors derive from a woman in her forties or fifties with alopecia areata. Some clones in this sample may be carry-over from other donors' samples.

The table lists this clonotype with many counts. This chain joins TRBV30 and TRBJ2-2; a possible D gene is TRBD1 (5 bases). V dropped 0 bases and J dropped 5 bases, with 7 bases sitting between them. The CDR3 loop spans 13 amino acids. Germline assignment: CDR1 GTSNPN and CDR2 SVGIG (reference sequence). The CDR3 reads CAWSVQGTGELFF. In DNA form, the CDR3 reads TGTGCCTGGAGTGTTCAGGGAACCGGGGAGCTGTTTTTT.

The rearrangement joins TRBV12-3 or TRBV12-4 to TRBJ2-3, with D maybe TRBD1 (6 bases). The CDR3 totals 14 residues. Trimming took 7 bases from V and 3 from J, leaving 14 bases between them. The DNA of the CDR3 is TGTGCCAGCACCCCAGGGGAAGAGACAGATACGCAGTATTTT. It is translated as CASTPGEETDTQYF.

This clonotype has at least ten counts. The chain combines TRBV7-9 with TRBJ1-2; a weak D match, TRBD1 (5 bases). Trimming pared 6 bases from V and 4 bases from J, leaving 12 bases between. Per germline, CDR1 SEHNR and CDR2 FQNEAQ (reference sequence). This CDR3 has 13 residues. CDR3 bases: TGTGCCAGCAGGCAGGGTCTCGCCTATGGCTACACCTTC. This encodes CASRQGLAYGYTF.

DNA for the CDR3: TGTGCCAGCAGTTTCCGGCCAATCTCGGCCCAGTACTTC. Translation gives CASSFRPISAQYF. The chain couples TRBV27 to TRBJ2-5; the D is unclear. The V and J ends lost 3 bases and 9 bases respectively, with 14 bases between them. This CDR3 is 13 amino acids long. The V gene's germline CDR1 is MNHEY and CDR2 SMNVEV (reference sequence).

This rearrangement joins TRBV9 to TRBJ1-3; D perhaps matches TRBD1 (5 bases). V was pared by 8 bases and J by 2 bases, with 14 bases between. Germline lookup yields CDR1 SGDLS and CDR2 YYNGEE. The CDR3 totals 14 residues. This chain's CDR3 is CASLPGTPGNTIYF. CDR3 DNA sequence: TGTGCCAGTCTACCGGGGACGCCTGGAAACACCATATATTTT.

CDR3 residues: CANREVSTDTQYF. The CDR3 DNA reads TGTGCCAACAGGGAGGTGAGCACAGATACGCAGTATTTT. The V call is TRBV9, the J call TRBJ2-3; D is tentatively TRBD1 or TRBD2 (6 bases each). The CDR3 consists of 13 residues. Trimming removed 9 bases at V and 0 bases at J, with 11 bases between. From germline, CDR1 is SGDLS and CDR2 YYNGEE.

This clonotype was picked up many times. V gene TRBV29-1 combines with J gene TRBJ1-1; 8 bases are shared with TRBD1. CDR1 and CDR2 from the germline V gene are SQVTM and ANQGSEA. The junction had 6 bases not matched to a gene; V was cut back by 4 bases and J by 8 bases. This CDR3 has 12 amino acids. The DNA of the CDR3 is TGCAGCGTTGCATCGGACAGGGCGGAAGCTTTCTTT. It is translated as CSVASDRAEAFF.

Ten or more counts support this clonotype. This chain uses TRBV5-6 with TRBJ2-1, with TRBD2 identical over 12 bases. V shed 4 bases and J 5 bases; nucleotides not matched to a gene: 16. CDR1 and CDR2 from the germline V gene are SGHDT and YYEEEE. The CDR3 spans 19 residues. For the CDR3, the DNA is TGTGCCAGCAGCCGGGGGGCTAGCGGGAGGGCCCGTAGGCACAATGAGCAGTTCTTC. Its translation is CASSRGASGRARRHNEQFF.

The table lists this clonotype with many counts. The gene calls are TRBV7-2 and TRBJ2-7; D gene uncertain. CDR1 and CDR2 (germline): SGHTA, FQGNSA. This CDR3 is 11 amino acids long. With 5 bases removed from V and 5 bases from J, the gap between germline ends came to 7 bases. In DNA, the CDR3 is TGTGCCAGCAGCCCCGCCGACGAGCAGTACTTC. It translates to CASSPADEQYF.

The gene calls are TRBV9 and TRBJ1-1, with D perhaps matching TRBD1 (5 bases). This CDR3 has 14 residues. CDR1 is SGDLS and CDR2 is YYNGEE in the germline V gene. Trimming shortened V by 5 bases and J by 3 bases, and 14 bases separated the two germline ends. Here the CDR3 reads CASSRGDADTEAFF. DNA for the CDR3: TGTGCCAGCAGTAGAGGGGACGCAGACACTGAAGCTTTCTTT.

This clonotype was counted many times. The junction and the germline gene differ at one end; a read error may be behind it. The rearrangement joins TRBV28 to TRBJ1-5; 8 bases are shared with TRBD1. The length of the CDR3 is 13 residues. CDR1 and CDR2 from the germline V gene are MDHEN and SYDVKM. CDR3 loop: CATPGQGNQPQHF. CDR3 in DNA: TGTGCCACACCCGGACAGGGCAACCAGCCCCAGCATTTT.

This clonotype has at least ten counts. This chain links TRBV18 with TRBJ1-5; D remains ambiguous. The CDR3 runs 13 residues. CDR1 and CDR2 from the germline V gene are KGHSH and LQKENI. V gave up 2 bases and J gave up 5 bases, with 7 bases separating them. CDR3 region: CASSPSGDQPQHF. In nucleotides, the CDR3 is TGTGCCAGCTCACCATCAGGAGATCAGCCCCAGCATTTT.

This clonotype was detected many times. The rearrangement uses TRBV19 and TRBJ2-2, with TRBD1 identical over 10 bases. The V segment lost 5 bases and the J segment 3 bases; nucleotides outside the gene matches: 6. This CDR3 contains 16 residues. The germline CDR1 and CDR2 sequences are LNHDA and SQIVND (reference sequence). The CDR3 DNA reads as TGTGCCAGTAGTCCGGGACAGGGGTGGGACACCGGGGAGCTGTTTTTT. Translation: CASSPGQGWDTGELFF.

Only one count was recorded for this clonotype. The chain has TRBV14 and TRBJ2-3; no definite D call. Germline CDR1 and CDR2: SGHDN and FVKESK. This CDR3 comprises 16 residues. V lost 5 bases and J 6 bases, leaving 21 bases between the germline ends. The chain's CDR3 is CASSTTARQAVDTQYF. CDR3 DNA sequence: TGTGCCAGCAGCACAACCGCTCGGCAGGCCGTGGATACGCAGTATTTT.

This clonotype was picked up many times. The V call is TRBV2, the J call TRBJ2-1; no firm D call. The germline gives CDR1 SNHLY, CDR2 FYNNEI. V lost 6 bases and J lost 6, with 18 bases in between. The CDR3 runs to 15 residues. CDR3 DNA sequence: TGTGCCAGCAGGCCGGTCCACGGAAATTTCAATGAGCAGTTCTTC. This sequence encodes CASRPVHGNFNEQFF.

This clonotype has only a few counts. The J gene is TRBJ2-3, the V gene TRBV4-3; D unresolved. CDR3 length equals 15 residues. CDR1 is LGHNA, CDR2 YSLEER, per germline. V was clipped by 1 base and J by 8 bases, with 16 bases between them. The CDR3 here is CASSQGGGSWGTQYF. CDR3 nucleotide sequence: TGCGCCAGCAGCCAAGGCGGCGGCTCCTGGGGTACGCAGTATTTT.

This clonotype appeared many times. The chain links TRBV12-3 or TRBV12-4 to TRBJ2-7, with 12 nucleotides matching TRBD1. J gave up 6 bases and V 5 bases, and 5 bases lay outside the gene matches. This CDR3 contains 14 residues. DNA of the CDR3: TGTGCCAGCAGTCAGGGACAGGGGGCGGGCGAGCAGTACTTC. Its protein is CASSQGQGAGEQYF.

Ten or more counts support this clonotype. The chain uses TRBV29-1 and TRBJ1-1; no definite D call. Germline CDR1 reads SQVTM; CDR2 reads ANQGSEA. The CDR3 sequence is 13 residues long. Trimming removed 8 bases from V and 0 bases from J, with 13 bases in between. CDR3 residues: CSSQTVMNTEAFF. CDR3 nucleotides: TGCAGCTCCCAGACGGTAATGAACACTGAAGCTTTCTTT.

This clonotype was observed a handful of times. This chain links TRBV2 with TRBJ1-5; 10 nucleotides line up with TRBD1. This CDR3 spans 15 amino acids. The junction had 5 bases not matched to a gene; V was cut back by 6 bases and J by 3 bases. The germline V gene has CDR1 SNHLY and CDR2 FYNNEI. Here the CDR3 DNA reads TGTGCCAGCAGGGGGACAGGGGAGATCAATCAGCCCCAGCATTTT. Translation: CASRGTGEINQPQHF.